Here is one T cell receptor (beta chain) with its context. The sample is drawn from a study of blood T cell repertoires in COVID-19. The method was immunoSEQ multiplex PCR; TCRdb's version includes in-frame clones alone and lacks a portion of them. The repertoire has a few hundred thousand clones, roughly nine tenths of them found once; the top ten carry just over 8%. The sample taken for sequencing was PBMCs or T cells enriched from blood (not recorded which). The TCR originated in a woman aged 60-75 years who had recovered from COVID-19.

The CDR3 sequence is CASSLGQGSALNYGYTF. Written as DNA, the CDR3 is TGCGCCAGCAGCTTGGGCCAGGGGTCTGCTCTAAACTATGGCTACACCTTC. The chain links TRBV5-1 to TRBJ1-2; weak D call: TRBD1 (6 bases). V dropped 0 bases and J dropped 2 bases, with 17 bases sitting between them. Germline V lookup: CDR1 SGHRS, CDR2 YFSETQ. The CDR3 is 17 amino acids.